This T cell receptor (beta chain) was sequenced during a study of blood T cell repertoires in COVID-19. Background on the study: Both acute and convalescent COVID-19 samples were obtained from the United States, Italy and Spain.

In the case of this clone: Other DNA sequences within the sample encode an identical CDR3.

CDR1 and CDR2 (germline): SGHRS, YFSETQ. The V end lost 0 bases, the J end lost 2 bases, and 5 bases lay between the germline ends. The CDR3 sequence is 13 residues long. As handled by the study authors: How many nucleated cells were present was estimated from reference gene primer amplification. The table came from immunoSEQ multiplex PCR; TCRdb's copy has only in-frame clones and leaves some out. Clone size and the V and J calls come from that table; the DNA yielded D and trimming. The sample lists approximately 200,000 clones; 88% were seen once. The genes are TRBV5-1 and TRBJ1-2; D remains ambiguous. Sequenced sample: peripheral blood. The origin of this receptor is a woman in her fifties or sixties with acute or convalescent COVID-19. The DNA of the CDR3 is TGCGCCAGCAGCTTGGACAACAACTATGGCTACACCTTC. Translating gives CASSLDNNYGYTF. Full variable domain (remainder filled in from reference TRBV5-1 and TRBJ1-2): KAGVTQTPRYLIKTRGQQVTLSCSPISGHRSVSWYQQTPGQGLQFLFEYFSETQRNKGNFPGRFSGRQFSNSRSEMNVSTLELGDSALYLCASSLDNNYGYTFGSGTRLTVV.